The next 25 T cell receptor beta chains were all read from a single sample in a study of T cell changes during pregnancy in multiple sclerosis. Using immunoSEQ multiplex PCR, the repertoire was profiled, and TCRdb retains in-frame clones only, with some absent. The sample has approximately 61,000 clones, under 95% seen once. This specimen was peripheral blood, taken after pregnancy. The receptors derive from a female donor in good health, enrolled as a control in a pregnancy study.

This clone was counted a single time. The chain carries TRBV7-2 and TRBJ2-2, with 7 bases fitting TRBD2. The germline V gene encodes CDR1 SGHTA and CDR2 FQGNSA. The J segment lost 6 bases and the V segment lost 4 bases, leaving 17 bases of the junction unmatched. CDR3 length: 18 residues. CDR3 bases: TGTGCCAGCAGCTACGGGAGTGGTGTAATACGGGGGGCCGGGGAGCTGTTTTTT. As protein: CASSYGSGVIRGAGELFF.

The chain employs TRBV5-6 and TRBJ1-3, with D unresolved. Germline CDR1 reads SGHDT; CDR2 reads YYEEEE. The V end was cut by 1 base, the J end by 2 bases, with 13 bases between. The CDR3 spans 16 residues. The CDR3 is CASSLPQEATGNTIYF. As DNA, the CDR3 is TGTGCCAGCAGCTTGCCTCAGGAGGCGACTGGAAACACCATATATTTT.

The rearrangement joins TRBV29-1 to TRBJ2-3; 9 positions agree with TRBD1. The CDR3 runs 13 residues. Per the germline V gene, CDR1 is SQVTM and CDR2 is ANQGSEA. With V trimmed by 8 bases and J by 3 bases, 6 bases remained unmatched. CDR3 amino acids: CSTLGQGTDTQYF. Here the CDR3 DNA reads TGCAGCACCCTAGGACAGGGGACAGATACGCAGTATTTT.

J is TRBJ2-1 and V is TRBV2; 7 nucleotides align to TRBD1. Germline CDR1 reads SNHLY; CDR2 reads FYNNEI. This CDR3 has 13 residues. J was trimmed by 8 bases and V by 5 bases; bases with no gene match: 6. The CDR3 is CASSSRQGDEQFF. CDR3 in DNA: TGTGCCAGCAGTTCCCGACAGGGCGATGAGCAGTTCTTC.

The rearrangement links TRBV11-3 to TRBJ1-2; TRBD1 aligns across 7 bases. The CDR3 runs to 15 residues. Trimming removed 0 bases from V and 3 bases from J; junction bases left unmatched: 4. CDR1 SGHNT and CDR2 YENEEA come from the germline V gene. Here the CDR3 reads CASSLDGTGDYGYTF. The CDR3 bases are TGTGCCAGCAGCTTAGACGGAACAGGGGACTATGGCTACACCTTC.

This sequence joins TRBV9 and TRBJ1-2; D not certain. The germline V gene has CDR1 SGDLS and CDR2 YYNGEE. The CDR3 contains 13 residues. The V end lost 4 bases, the J end lost 4 bases, and 11 bases lay between the germline ends. The CDR3 nucleotides read TGTGCCAGCAGCCTTGCTCACGGCTATGGCTACACCTTC. This codes for CASSLAHGYGYTF.

V usage is TRBV2 and J usage is TRBJ1-4, with 11 bases fitting TRBD1. V shed 8 bases and J 8 bases; nucleotides not matched to a gene: 4. The length of the CDR3 is 13 residues. In germline, CDR1 is SNHLY, CDR2 FYNNEI. CDR3 nucleotide sequence: TGTGCCAGCGGGGACAGGGGGAGAGAAAAACTGTTTTTT. Translating gives CASGDRGREKLFF.

The V call is TRBV19, the J call TRBJ1-2; 10 positions match TRBD1. The germline CDR1 and CDR2 sequences are LNHDA and SQIVND (reference sequence). The length of the CDR3 is 15 residues. Losses at the gene ends were 8 bases for V and 7 bases for J; bases not matched to a gene: 13. CDR3 DNA sequence: TGTGCCAGTCGTAAACCGGGACAGGGGAGATCTGGCTACACCTTC. Residues: CASRKPGQGRSGYTF.

The sample holds a few counts of this clone. V gene TRBV4-3 combines with J gene TRBJ2-1; 12 bases are a match to TRBD2. Germline V CDR1 and CDR2: LGHNA, YSLEER. Germline trimming cut 4 bases from V and 5 bases from J; bases unmatched to any gene: 3. The CDR3 extends over 15 amino acids. The CDR3 bases are TGCGCCAGCAGCCTTACTAGCGGGAGGCACAATGAGCAGTTCTTC. Protein sequence: CASSLTSGRHNEQFF.

V is TRBV5-6 and J is TRBJ2-7; a possible D gene is TRBD2 (6 bases). The V gene's germline CDR1 is SGHDT and CDR2 YYEEEE. The CDR3 spans 15 residues. The germline V and J ends were trimmed by 4 bases and 2 bases, with 16 bases remaining between them. CDR3 residues: CASSAGSGDPYEQYF. The CDR3 bases are TGTGCCAGCAGCGCCGGGAGTGGGGACCCCTACGAGCAGTACTTC.

V and J are TRBV7-6 and TRBJ2-2; possibly TRBD2 for D (6 bases). V shed 3 bases and J shed 3 bases, with 11 bases lying between them. Germline CDR1 SGHVS, CDR2 FNYEAQ. The CDR3 is 15 amino acids. The CDR3 sequence: CASSFTSRHTGELFF. CDR3 nucleotide sequence: TGTGCCAGCAGCTTTACTAGCCGACACACCGGGGAGCTGTTTTTT.

The chain links TRBV10-3 to TRBJ1-2; TRBD1 might be the D (6 bases). Germline V gene lookup returns CDR1 ENHRY and CDR2 SYGVKD. The CDR3 contains 14 residues. V was trimmed by 4 bases and J by 4 bases, leaving 13 bases between them. The CDR3 sequence: CAISADRSPYGYTF. In DNA form, the CDR3 reads TGTGCCATCAGTGCGGACAGATCCCCCTATGGCTACACCTTC.

The chain combines TRBV6-1 with TRBJ1-5; 7 nucleotides agree with TRBD1. Germline V gene sequence: CDR1 MNHNS, CDR2 SASEGT. The CDR3 contains 15 residues. After removal of 3 bases from V and 0 bases from J, the junction contained 2 bases not matched to a gene. CDR3 nucleotides: TGTGCCAGCAGTGAGGGACAGTCTAGCAATCAGCCCCAGCATTTT. Translated: CASSEGQSSNQPQHF.

The J gene is TRBJ2-7, the V gene TRBV7-9; the match to TRBD2 covers 7 bases. The length of the CDR3 is 15 residues. Germline CDR1 and CDR2: SEHNR and FQNEAQ (reference sequence). J gave up 1 base and V 5 bases, and 8 bases lay outside the gene matches. CDR3 coding DNA: TGTGCCAGCAGCCACGGACTAGAATTTTCCTACGAGCAGTACTTC. Protein sequence: CASSHGLEFSYEQYF.

V usage is TRBV5-1 and J usage is TRBJ2-3, with D possibly being TRBD2 (5 bases). CDR3 length equals 14 residues. The V gene's germline CDR1 is SGHRS and CDR2 YFSETQ. The ends were cut back, 2 bases at V and 6 bases at J, with 13 bases in the middle. The CDR3 nucleotides are TGCGCCAGCAGCTTAGGAGGCGGATCGGATACGCAGTATTTT. Translated: CASSLGGGSDTQYF.

The rearrangement links TRBV27 to TRBJ1-4, with 7 bases identical to TRBD1. The length of the CDR3 is 16 residues. Germline V gene lookup returns CDR1 MNHEY and CDR2 SMNVEV (reference sequence). Losses at the gene ends were 8 bases for V and 5 bases for J; bases not matched to a gene: 14. This chain's CDR3 is CASQRGWGRGNEKLFF. For the CDR3, the DNA is TGTGCCAGCCAAAGGGGGTGGGGCAGGGGGAATGAAAAACTGTTTTTT. The whole variable domain, remainder taken from reference TRBV27 and TRBJ1-4, is EAQVTQNPRYLITVTGKKLTVTCSQNMNHEYMSWYRQDPGLGLRQIYYSMNVEVTDKGDVPEGYKVSRKEKRNFPLILESPSPNQTSLYFCASQRGWGRGNEKLFFGSGTQLSVL.

The chain couples TRBV29-1 to TRBJ2-1, with 7 bases lining up with TRBD1. In germline, CDR1 is SQVTM, CDR2 ANQGSEA. The CDR3 is 19 amino acids. J gave up 0 bases and V 1 base, and 15 bases lay outside the gene matches. The CDR3 spells CSVEGFVGGGFDSYNEQFF. The CDR3, as DNA: TGCAGCGTTGAAGGTTTTGTAGGGGGCGGATTTGACTCCTACAATGAGCAGTTCTTC.

This clone was observed a single time. This rearrangement joins TRBV9 to TRBJ2-7, with a possible D match to TRBD2 (5 bases). In germline, CDR1 is SGDLS, CDR2 YYNGEE. The V and J ends lost 4 bases and 5 bases respectively, with 19 bases between them. The CDR3 length is 15 residues. Here the CDR3 reads CASSPRRRVSHEQYF. DNA of the CDR3: TGTGCCAGCAGCCCCCGGAGGCGGGTGTCCCACGAGCAGTACTTC.

V gene TRBV14 combines with J gene TRBJ2-5; tentative D call: TRBD2 (5 bases). The CDR3 runs 13 residues. Trimming left V 2 bases short and J 3 bases short, with 7 bases between. Germline CDR1 SGHDN, CDR2 FVKESK. The CDR3 here is CASSQNGKETQYF. The CDR3 nucleotides are TGTGCCAGCAGCCAAAACGGGAAAGAGACCCAGTACTTC.

This chain uses TRBV19 with TRBJ2-5, with a tentative D call TRBD1 (6 bases). Trimming cost V 5 bases and J 5 bases, with 15 bases left between them. CDR3 length: 14 residues. The germline V gene has CDR1 LNHDA and CDR2 SQIVND (reference sequence). DNA for the CDR3: TGTGCCAGTAGTTACACAGGGCGAAGGGAGACCCAGTACTTC. The encoded protein is CASSYTGRRETQYF. Full variable domain (outside the CDR3, taken from reference TRBV19 and TRBJ2-5): DGGITQSPKYLFRKEGQNVTLSCEQNLNHDAMYWYRQDPGQGLRLIYYSQIVNDFQKGDIAEGYSVSREKKESFPLTVTSAQKNPTAFYLCASSYTGRRETQYFGPGTRLLVL.

The chain combines TRBV5-1 with TRBJ1-1; TRBD1 might be the D (6 bases). CDR3 length: 14 residues. Germline CDR1 SGHRS, CDR2 YFSETQ. V lost 4 bases to trimming and J lost 1 base, with 11 bases between them. This CDR3 reads CASSLRTANTEAFF. The CDR3 DNA sequence: TGCGCCAGCAGCCTACGGACAGCGAACACTGAAGCTTTCTTT.

The rearrangement links TRBV7-2 to TRBJ1-1; D gene unclear. Germline V lookup: CDR1 SGHTA, CDR2 FQGNSA. V was cut by 5 bases and J by 4 bases, with 17 bases left in between. The CDR3 length is 15 residues. The CDR3 protein is CASSAQRTWSTEAFF. For the CDR3, the DNA is TGTGCCAGCAGCGCCCAACGGACTTGGAGCACTGAAGCTTTCTTT. The full variable domain, with the rest looked up from reference TRBV7-2 and TRBJ1-1, is GAGVSQSPSNKVTEKGKDVELRCDPISGHTALYWYRQSLGQGLEFLIYFQGNSAPDKSGLPSDRFSAERTGGSVSTLTIQRTQQEDSAVYLCASSAQRTWSTEAFFGQGTRLTVV.

The gene calls are TRBV18 and TRBJ1-1, with 7 bases fitting TRBD1. The CDR3 totals 13 residues. V lost 2 bases and J lost 11; bases outside the gene matches: 8. CDR1 is KGHSH, CDR2 LQKENI, per germline. CDR3 sequence reads: CASSPERDREAFF. As DNA, the CDR3 is TGTGCCAGCTCACCAGAAAGAGACAGGGAGGCTTTCTTT. The whole variable domain, remainder taken from reference TRBV18 and TRBJ1-1, is NAGVMQNPRHLVRRRGQEARLRCSPMKGHSHVYWYRQLPEEGLKFMVYLQKENIIDESGMPKERFSAEFPKEGPSILRIQQVVRGDSAAYFCASSPERDREAFFGQGTRLTVV.

The chain uses TRBV9 and TRBJ1-1; 10 bases map to TRBD1. The CDR3 has 15 amino acids. The germline V gene has CDR1 SGDLS and CDR2 YYNGEE. Trimming took 4 bases from V and 4 from J; bases not matched to a gene: 7. The CDR3 is CASSSGTGVGTEAFF. The CDR3 region has the DNA TGTGCCAGCAGCTCCGGGACAGGGGTCGGCACTGAAGCTTTCTTT.

V and J are TRBV27 and TRBJ1-4; D remains unclear. This CDR3 has 15 amino acids. Deletions cut 5 bases from V and 4 bases from J, with 14 bases between. In germline, CDR1 is MNHEY, CDR2 SMNVEV (reference sequence). The CDR3 is CASSPRPGFNEKLFF. The CDR3, as DNA: TGTGCCAGCAGTCCGCGGCCCGGGTTTAATGAAAAACTGTTTTTT.